A single sample gave rise to the 24 T cell receptor beta chains below, sequenced in a study of shared clonotypes between healthy human individuals. Data came from immunoSEQ multiplex PCR; TCRdb stores just in-frame clones and leaves some out. The sample includes 150,000 to 200,000 clones, around 93% of them seen just once. The source material was naive CD4+ T cells sorted from blood. Stated subset: CD45RA+ positively selected. These receptors came from a woman aged 30 to 39 in good health.

The chain carries TRBV2 and TRBJ2-2, with D perhaps matching TRBD1 or TRBD2 (5 bases each). Germline V gene lookup returns CDR1 SNHLY and CDR2 FYNNEI. Trimming took 4 bases from V and 3 from J, leaving 12 bases between them. The CDR3 totals 15 residues. The CDR3 is CASSVQGVYTGELFF. CDR3 DNA: TGTGCCAGCAGTGTGCAGGGAGTCTACACCGGGGAGCTGTTTTTT.

The chain has TRBV4-1 and TRBJ2-1; TRBD2 aligns across 12 bases. The CDR3 totals 17 residues. CDR1 and CDR2 from the germline V gene are MGHRA and YSYEKL. After removal of 4 bases from V and 7 bases from J, the junction contained 11 bases not matched to a gene. The DNA of the CDR3 is TGCGCCAGCAGCCGAAGGGAGTTGACTAGCGGGAGAAATGAGCAGTTCTTC. Its translation is CASSRRELTSGRNEQFF.

The genes are TRBV28 and TRBJ2-3; 10 bases align to TRBD2. The CDR3 extends over 15 amino acids. Germline assignment: CDR1 MDHEN and CDR2 SYDVKM. Trimming took 8 bases from V and 4 from J; bases not matched to a gene: 9. The chain's CDR3 is CASGYSSGSPDTQYF. The CDR3 region has the DNA TGTGCCAGCGGTTACTCTAGCGGGAGTCCAGATACGCAGTATTTT. Variable domain in full (rest from reference TRBV28 and TRBJ2-3): DVKVTQSSRYLVKRTGEKVFLECVQDMDHENMFWYRQDPGLGLRLIYFSYDVKMKEKGDIPEGYSVSREKKERFSLILESASTNQTSMYLCASGYSSGSPDTQYFGPGTRLTVL.

This clone showed up just once. The rearrangement links TRBV7-2 to TRBJ2-3, with a weak D call TRBD2 (6 bases). V shed 1 base and J shed 6 bases, with 8 bases lying between them. The CDR3 is 13 residues long. Germline assignment: CDR1 SGHTA and CDR2 FQGNSA. CDR3 protein: CASSLVGGDTQYF. The CDR3 DNA reads TGTGCCAGCAGCTTAGTGGGAGGCGATACGCAGTATTTT.

This clone came up a few times. The chain combines TRBV11-2 with TRBJ2-7; D is possibly TRBD2 (5 bases). The CDR3 has 13 residues. V was pared by 2 bases and J by 3 bases, with 8 bases between. CDR1 and CDR2 (germline): SGHAT, FQNNGV. CDR3 sequence reads: CASSLTRDYEQYF. The CDR3 nucleotides read TGTGCCAGCAGCTTAACTAGGGACTACGAGCAGTACTTC.

The chain combines TRBV7-2 with TRBJ1-3; no firm D call. The CDR3 sequence is 14 residues long. Trimming pared 2 bases from V and 1 base from J, leaving 6 bases between. The germline CDR1 and CDR2 sequences are SGHTA and FQGNSA. The CDR3 is CASSLTGSGNTIYF. CDR3 coding DNA: TGTGCCAGCAGCTTAACGGGTTCTGGAAACACCATATATTTT.

A single count supports this clone. The V call is TRBV27, the J call TRBJ1-1; 10 bases map to TRBD1. This CDR3 is 15 amino acids long. Germline CDR1 MNHEY, CDR2 SMNVEV (reference sequence). V lost 2 bases to trimming and J lost 6 bases; unmatched junction nucleotides: 6. The CDR3 nucleotides read TGTGCCAGCAGTTTAAGGGGACAGGGGAGATCTGAAGCTTTCTTT. It encodes CASSLRGQGRSEAFF.

This rearrangement joins TRBV5-1 to TRBJ2-7; 8 nucleotides match TRBD1. V gave up 4 bases and J gave up 2 bases; unmatched junction bases: 11. The CDR3 covers 16 residues. Germline V gene sequence: CDR1 SGHRS, CDR2 YFSETQ. The CDR3 DNA is TGCGCCAGCAGCGGTATCGGGGACAGGTTCACCTACGAGCAGTACTTC. Translating gives CASSGIGDRFTYEQYF.

The chain carries TRBV4-2 and TRBJ2-7; tentative D call: TRBD1 (8 bases). The CDR3 totals 15 residues. Germline V CDR1 and CDR2: LGHNA, YNFKEQ. V was trimmed by 4 bases and J by 0 bases, leaving 13 bases between them. The DNA of the CDR3 is TGTGCCAGCAGCCTGGACAGGGACTACTCCTACGAGCAGTACTTC. Its protein product is CASSLDRDYSYEQYF.

This clone appeared once. For the CDR3, the DNA is TGTGCCAGCAGCTTAGTTGGGACAGGGGTTAATGAGCAGTTCTTC. Amino acids: CASSLVGTGVNEQFF. The rearrangement uses TRBV7-9 and TRBJ2-1; 10 bases are shared with TRBD1. Losses at the gene ends were 1 base for V and 7 bases for J; bases not matched to a gene: 4. Germline CDR1 SEHNR, CDR2 FQNEAQ (reference sequence). The CDR3 contains 15 residues. Complete variable domain (other parts from reference TRBV7-9 and TRBJ2-1): DTGVSQNPRHKITKRGQNVTFRCDPISEHNRLYWYRQTLGQGPEFLTYFQNEAQLEKSRLLSDRFSAERPKGSFSTLEIQRTEQGDSAMYLCASSLVGTGVNEQFFGPGTRLTVL.

The genes are TRBV9 and TRBJ2-7; TRBD1 matches 9 bases. The CDR3 contains 16 residues. CDR1 and CDR2 from the germline V gene are SGDLS and YYNGEE. V shed 3 bases, J shed 0 bases, and the junction held 7 bases outside the gene matches. The CDR3 DNA sequence: TGTGCCAGCAGCGCGGGACAGGGCCATATCTCCTACGAGCAGTACTTC. Its protein product is CASSAGQGHISYEQYF.

CDR3 nucleotide sequence: TGTGCCAGCAGTTTAGATGTGGGGTTGGGCACTGAAGCTTTCTTT. Translation: CASSLDVGLGTEAFF. J is TRBJ1-1 and V is TRBV28; D call uncertain. This CDR3 comprises 15 residues. The germline gives CDR1 MDHEN, CDR2 SYDVKM. V lost 2 bases and J 4 bases, leaving 14 bases between the germline ends.

The chain joins TRBV18 to TRBJ2-7; either TRBD1 or TRBD2 may supply D (5 bases each). The CDR3 contains 14 residues. Between the trimmed V and J ends, which lost 2 bases and 0 bases, there was a span of 8 bases. Germline V gene lookup returns CDR1 KGHSH and CDR2 LQKENI. The CDR3, as DNA: TGTGCCAGCTCACCAACTGGGGGCTCCTACGAGCAGTACTTC. Protein: CASSPTGGSYEQYF.

The chain carries TRBV2 and TRBJ2-3, with 9 bases identical to TRBD2. The CDR3 totals 14 residues. J gave up 6 bases and V 8 bases, and 9 bases lay outside the gene matches. Germline CDR1 is SNHLY and CDR2 is FYNNEI. The CDR3, as DNA: TGTGCCAGCCAACTAGCCACTAGCGGGGATACGCAGTATTTT. This gives the protein CASQLATSGDTQYF.

The rearrangement links TRBV25-1 to TRBJ1-2; possibly TRBD1 for D (5 bases). V was clipped by 3 bases and J by 4 bases, with 9 bases between them. There are 13 residues in the CDR3. Germline CDR1 MGHDK, CDR2 SYGVNS. CDR3 region: CASSDREAYGYTF. CDR3 in DNA: TGTGCCAGCAGTGACAGGGAGGCCTATGGCTACACCTTC.

This rearrangement joins TRBV10-3 to TRBJ2-7, with TRBD2 identical over 14 bases. Germline values: CDR1 ENHRY, CDR2 SYGVKD. This CDR3 has 15 amino acids. V dropped 6 bases and J dropped 4; count of bases not matched to a gene: 5. CDR3 in DNA: TGTGCCATCAGAGCCGGGACTAGCGGGAGTTACGAGCAGTACTTC. This sequence encodes CAIRAGTSGSYEQYF.

This chain links TRBV2 with TRBJ2-3, with 12 bases that match TRBD2. V shed 7 bases and J 0 bases; nucleotides not matched to a gene: 8. CDR1 is SNHLY and CDR2 is FYNNEI in the germline V gene. The CDR3 length is 17 residues. The CDR3 spells CASTRGTSGSSTDTQYF. As DNA, the CDR3 is TGTGCCAGCACCAGAGGGACTAGCGGGTCTAGCACAGATACGCAGTATTTT.

The V call is TRBV4-2, the J call TRBJ2-1, with D possibly matching TRBD1 (6 bases). V was clipped by 5 bases and J by 4 bases, with 15 bases between them. The germline V gene encodes CDR1 LGHNA and CDR2 YNFKEQ. The CDR3 is 15 residues long. CDR3 nucleotides: TGTGCCAGCAGCTTGGTGACAGGATCATACAATGAGCAGTTCTTC. It translates to CASSLVTGSYNEQFF.

V and J are TRBV19 and TRBJ1-4, with D unresolved. The CDR3 contains 14 residues. V lost 7 bases and J lost 0, with 9 bases in between. CDR1 and CDR2 from the germline V gene are LNHDA and SQIVND (reference sequence). This CDR3 reads CASIGPATNEKLFF. In nucleotides, the CDR3 is TGTGCCAGTATCGGTCCAGCAACTAATGAAAAACTGTTTTTT.

Comment on this clone: One end of the junction does not line up with germline, which may come from a read error. V gene TRBV18 combines with J gene TRBJ2-5; 9 bases are shared with TRBD1. The CDR3 loop spans 11 amino acids. Per germline, CDR1 KGHSH and CDR2 LQKENI. The CDR3 bases are TGTGCCAGCTCACCAGGGACAGGGAAGAACTTC. The encoded protein is CASSPGTGKNF.

The rearrangement uses TRBV7-9 and TRBJ1-5, with unresolved D. Germline CDR1 is SEHNR and CDR2 is FQNEAQ (reference sequence). V was cut by 4 bases and J by 0 bases, with 19 bases left in between. The CDR3 is 18 residues long. DNA of the CDR3: TGTGCCAGCAGCTCCCAATGGGAAGCATCGGATAGCAATCAGCCCCAGCATTTT. This codes for CASSSQWEASDSNQPQHF. Filled out from reference TRBV7-9 and TRBJ1-5, the complete variable domain reads DTGVSQNPRHKITKRGQNVTFRCDPISEHNRLYWYRQTLGQGPEFLTYFQNEAQLEKSRLLSDRFSAERPKGSFSTLEIQRTEQGDSAMYLCASSSQWEASDSNQPQHFGDGTRLSIL.

This rearrangement joins TRBV7-8 to TRBJ1-6, with D unclear. This CDR3 region has 17 residues. From germline, CDR1 is SGHVS and CDR2 FQNEAQ. V shed 0 bases and J shed 6 bases, with 15 bases lying between them. CDR3 residues: CASSLAPAGNSNSPLHF. As DNA, the CDR3 is TGTGCCAGCAGCTTAGCGCCGGCGGGGAATTCTAATTCACCCCTCCACTTT.

V and J are TRBV5-5 and TRBJ2-7, with 11 bases aligning to TRBD1. This CDR3 has 18 amino acids. V lost 4 bases to trimming and J lost 5 bases; unmatched junction nucleotides: 17. Per the germline V gene, CDR1 is SGHKS and CDR2 is YYEKEE (reference sequence). The CDR3 protein is CASSGGQGVLLVANEQYF. CDR3 coding DNA: TGTGCCAGCAGCGGGGGACAGGGGGTTTTACTAGTCGCGAACGAGCAGTACTTC. Full variable domain (missing parts from reference TRBV5-5 and TRBJ2-7): DAGVTQSPTHLIKTRGQQVTLRCSPISGHKSVSWYQQVLGQGPQFIFQYYEKEERGRGNFPDRFSARQFPNYSSELNVNALLLGDSALYLCASSGGQGVLLVANEQYFGPGTRLTVT.

The chain's CDR3 is CASSGIGQGGQPQHF. CDR3 DNA sequence: TGTGCCAGCAGCGGAATTGGGCAGGGTGGTCAGCCCCAGCATTTT. This chain joins TRBV25-1 and TRBJ1-5; possibly TRBD1 for D (5 bases). The CDR3 extends over 15 amino acids. Germline V gives CDR1 MGHDK, CDR2 SYGVNS. Between the trimmed V and J ends, which lost 6 bases and 6 bases, there was a span of 18 bases.